One and the same sample provided the 3 T cell receptor beta chains below, sequenced in a study of blood T cell repertoires in COVID-19. The repertoire was sequenced with immunoSEQ multiplex PCR; TCRdb's copy has only in-frame clones and lacks some. The sample holds approximately 200,000 clones; approximately 83% are singletons and the top ten take roughly 2.3%. The specimen was peripheral blood. The receptors originated from a woman in her fifties or sixties with acute or convalescent COVID-19.

The chain uses TRBV7-9 and TRBJ1-3; no reliable D call. The ends were cut back, 5 bases at V and 4 bases at J, with 9 bases in the middle. CDR1 and CDR2 from the germline V gene are SEHNR and FQNEAQ (reference sequence). The CDR3 covers 13 residues. The CDR3 bases are TGTGCCAGCAGCCCGGGTAACGGAAACACCATATATTTT. Its protein product is CASSPGNGNTIYF.

The chain links TRBV6-5 to TRBJ2-5, with TRBD1 matching over 8 bases. Per germline, CDR1 MNHEY and CDR2 SVGAGI. V trimming: 5 bases; J trimming: 3 bases; junction bases outside the gene matches: 2. The CDR3 sequence is 13 residues long. CDR3 in DNA: TGTGCCAGCAGTCCACAGGGGGAAGAGACCCAGTACTTC. Amino acids: CASSPQGEETQYF.

This sequence joins TRBV5-1 and TRBJ2-5; D not certain. Trimming stripped 6 bases from V and 0 bases from J, with 6 bases between. Germline V gene lookup returns CDR1 SGHRS and CDR2 YFSETQ. CDR3 length: 12 residues. CDR3 amino acids: CASTDNQETQYF. The CDR3 region has the DNA TGCGCCAGCACAGACAACCAAGAGACCCAGTACTTC.